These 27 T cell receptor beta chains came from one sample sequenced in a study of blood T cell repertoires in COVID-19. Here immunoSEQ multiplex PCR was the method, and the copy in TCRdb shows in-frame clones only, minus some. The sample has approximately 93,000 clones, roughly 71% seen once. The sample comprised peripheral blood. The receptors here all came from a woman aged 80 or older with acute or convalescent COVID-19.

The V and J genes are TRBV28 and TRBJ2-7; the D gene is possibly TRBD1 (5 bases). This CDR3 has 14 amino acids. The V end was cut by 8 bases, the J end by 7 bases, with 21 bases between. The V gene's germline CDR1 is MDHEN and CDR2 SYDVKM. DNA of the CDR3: TGTGCCAGCGGGTCAGGGAATATACCGTGGGAGCAGTACTTC. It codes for CASGSGNIPWEQYF.

In DNA, the CDR3 is TGTGCCAGCAGCGGGAGGACACACCAAGAGACCCAGTACTTC. Its protein product is CASSGRTHQETQYF. This chain uses TRBV2 with TRBJ2-5; 7 bases are a match to TRBD2. The CDR3 spans 14 residues. J gave up 0 bases and V 6 bases, and 4 bases lay outside the gene matches. Germline CDR1 and CDR2: SNHLY and FYNNEI. The full variable domain, in which reference TRBV2 and TRBJ2-5 provide the parts outside the CDR3, is EPEVTQTPSHQVTQMGQEVILRCVPISNHLYFYWYRQILGQKVEFLVSFYNNEISEKSEIFDDQFSVERPDGSNFTLKIRSTKLEDSAMYFCASSGRTHQETQYFGPGTRLLVL.

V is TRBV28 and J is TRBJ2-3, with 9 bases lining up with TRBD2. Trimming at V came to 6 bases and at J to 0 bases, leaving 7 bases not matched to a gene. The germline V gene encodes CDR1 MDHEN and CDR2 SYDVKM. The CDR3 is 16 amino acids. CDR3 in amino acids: CASSETSGGSTDTQYF. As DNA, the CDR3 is TGTGCCAGCAGCGAGACAAGCGGGGGGAGCACAGATACGCAGTATTTT.

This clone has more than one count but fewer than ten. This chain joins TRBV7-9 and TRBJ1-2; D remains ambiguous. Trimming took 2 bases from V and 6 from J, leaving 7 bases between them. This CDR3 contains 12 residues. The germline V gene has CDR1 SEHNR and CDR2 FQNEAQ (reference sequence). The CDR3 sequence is CASSLFGDGYTF. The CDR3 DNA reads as TGTGCCAGCAGCTTATTCGGGGATGGCTACACCTTC.

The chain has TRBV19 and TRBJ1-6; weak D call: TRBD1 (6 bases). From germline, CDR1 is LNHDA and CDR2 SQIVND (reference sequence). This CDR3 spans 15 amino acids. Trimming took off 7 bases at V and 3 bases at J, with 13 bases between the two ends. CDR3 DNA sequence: TGTGCCAGTAAACAGGGATTCCTCTATAATTCACCCCTCCACTTT. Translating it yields CASKQGFLYNSPLHF.

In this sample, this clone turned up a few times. The chain's CDR3 is CASSLQTGRNTIYF. In DNA, the CDR3 is TGTGCCAGCAGTCTTCAGACAGGGAGAAACACCATATATTTT. The chain is built from TRBV28 and TRBJ1-3, with TRBD1 identical over 7 bases. Germline CDR1 reads MDHEN; CDR2 reads SYDVKM. The junction had 6 bases not matched to a gene; V was cut back by 5 bases and J by 5 bases. The CDR3 is made up of 14 amino acids. The full variable domain, with the rest looked up from reference TRBV28 and TRBJ1-3, is DVKVTQSSRYLVKRTGEKVFLECVQDMDHENMFWYRQDPGLGLRLIYFSYDVKMKEKGDIPEGYSVSREKKERFSLILESASTNQTSMYLCASSLQTGRNTIYFGEGSWLTVV.

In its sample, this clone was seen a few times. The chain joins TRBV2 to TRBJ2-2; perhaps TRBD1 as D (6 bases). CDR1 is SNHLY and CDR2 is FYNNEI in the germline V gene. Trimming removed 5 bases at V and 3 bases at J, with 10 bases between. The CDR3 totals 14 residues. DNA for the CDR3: TGTGCCAGCAGTTCCGGGACATACACCGGGGAGCTGTTTTTT. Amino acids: CASSSGTYTGELFF.

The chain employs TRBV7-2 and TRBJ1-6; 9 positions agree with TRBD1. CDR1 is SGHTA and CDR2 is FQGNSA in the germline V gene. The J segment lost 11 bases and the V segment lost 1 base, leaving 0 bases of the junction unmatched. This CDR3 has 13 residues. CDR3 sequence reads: CASSLGTGAPLHF. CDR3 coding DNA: TGTGCCAGCAGCTTAGGGACAGGGGCACCCCTCCACTTT.

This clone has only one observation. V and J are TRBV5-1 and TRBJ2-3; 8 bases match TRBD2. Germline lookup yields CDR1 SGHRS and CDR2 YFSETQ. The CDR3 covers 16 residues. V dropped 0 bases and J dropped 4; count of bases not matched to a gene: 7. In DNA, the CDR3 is TGCGCCAGCAGCTTGGGCGGAGCGGGAGAGGCAGATACGCAGTATTTT. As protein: CASSLGGAGEADTQYF.

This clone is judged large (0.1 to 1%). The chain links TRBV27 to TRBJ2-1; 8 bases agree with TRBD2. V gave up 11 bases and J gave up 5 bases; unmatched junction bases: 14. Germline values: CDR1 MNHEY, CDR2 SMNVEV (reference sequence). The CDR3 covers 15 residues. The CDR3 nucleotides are TGTGCCTCCAGCGGGAGCACTAGCGGCCACAATGAGCAGTTCTTC. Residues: CASSGSTSGHNEQFF.

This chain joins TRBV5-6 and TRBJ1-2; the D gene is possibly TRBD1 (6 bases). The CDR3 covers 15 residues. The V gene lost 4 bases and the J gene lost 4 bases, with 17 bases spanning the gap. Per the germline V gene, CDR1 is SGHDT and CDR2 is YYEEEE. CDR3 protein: CASSPGPRRGYGYTF. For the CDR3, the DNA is TGTGCCAGCAGCCCAGGTCCTCGCAGGGGCTATGGCTACACCTTC.

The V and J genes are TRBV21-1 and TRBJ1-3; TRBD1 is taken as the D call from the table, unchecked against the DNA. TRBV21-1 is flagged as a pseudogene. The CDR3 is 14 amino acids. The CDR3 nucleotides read TGTGCCAGCAGCAAAGTAAGGGGCAGAAACACCATATATTTT. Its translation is CASSKVRGRNTIYF.

DNA of the CDR3: TGTGCCAGCAGCTTTGGGTCAGGGGGCGGTCAGCCCCAGCATTTT. This sequence encodes CASSFGSGGGQPQHF. V is TRBV7-2 and J is TRBJ1-5; 8 positions match TRBD1. The CDR3 spans 15 residues. The V gene end was trimmed by 3 bases and the J gene end by 6 bases; junction bases not matched to a gene: 7. Germline V lookup: CDR1 SGHTA, CDR2 FQGNSA.

For the CDR3, the DNA is TGTGCCAGCAGCCAAGTACTCCCCGGCGGGGAGCGGAATTCACCCCTCCACTTT. Translation: CASSQVLPGGERNSPLHF. The chain couples TRBV4-2 to TRBJ1-6, with D hard to call. The ends were cut back, 1 base at V and 7 bases at J, with 20 bases in the middle. The CDR3 is 18 amino acids. Germline CDR1 is LGHNA and CDR2 is YNFKEQ.

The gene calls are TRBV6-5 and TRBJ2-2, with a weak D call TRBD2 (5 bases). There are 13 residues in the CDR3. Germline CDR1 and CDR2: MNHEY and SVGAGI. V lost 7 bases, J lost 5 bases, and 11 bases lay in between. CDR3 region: CASTSRGTGELFF. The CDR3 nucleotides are TGTGCCAGCACCTCCCGGGGAACCGGGGAGCTGTTTTTT.

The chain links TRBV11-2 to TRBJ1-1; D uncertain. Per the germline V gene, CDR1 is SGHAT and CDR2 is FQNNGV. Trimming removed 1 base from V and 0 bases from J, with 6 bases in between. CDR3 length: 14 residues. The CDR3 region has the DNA TGTGCCAGCAGCTTAGGCGGTATGAACACTGAAGCTTTCTTT. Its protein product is CASSLGGMNTEAFF.

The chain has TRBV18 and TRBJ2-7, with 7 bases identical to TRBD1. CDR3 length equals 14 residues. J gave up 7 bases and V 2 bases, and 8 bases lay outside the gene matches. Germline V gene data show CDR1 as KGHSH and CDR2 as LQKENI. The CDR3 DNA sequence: TGTGCCAGCTCACCAGTTAGAGGGGGCCTGGAGCAGTACTTC. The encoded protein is CASSPVRGGLEQYF. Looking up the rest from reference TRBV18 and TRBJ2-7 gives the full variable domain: NAGVMQNPRHLVRRRGQEARLRCSPMKGHSHVYWYRQLPEEGLKFMVYLQKENIIDESGMPKERFSAEFPKEGPSILRIQQVVRGDSAAYFCASSPVRGGLEQYFGPGTRLTVT.

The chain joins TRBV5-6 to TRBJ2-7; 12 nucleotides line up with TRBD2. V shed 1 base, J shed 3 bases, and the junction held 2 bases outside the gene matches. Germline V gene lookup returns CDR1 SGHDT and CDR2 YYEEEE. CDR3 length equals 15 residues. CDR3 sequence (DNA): TGTGCCAGCAGCTTGCTAGCGGGGGGGAGCTACGAGCAGTACTTC. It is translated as CASSLLAGGSYEQYF.

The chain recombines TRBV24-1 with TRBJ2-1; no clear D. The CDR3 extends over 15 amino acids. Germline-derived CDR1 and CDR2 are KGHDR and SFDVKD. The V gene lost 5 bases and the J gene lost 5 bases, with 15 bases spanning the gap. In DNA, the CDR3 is TGTGCCACCAGTGGTGGAGCCCCACGCAACAATGAGCAGTTCTTC. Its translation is CATSGGAPRNNEQFF.

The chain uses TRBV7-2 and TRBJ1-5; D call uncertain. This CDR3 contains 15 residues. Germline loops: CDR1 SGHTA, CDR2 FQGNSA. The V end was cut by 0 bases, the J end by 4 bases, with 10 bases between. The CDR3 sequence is CASSLARAVNQPQHF. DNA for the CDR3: TGTGCCAGCAGCTTAGCGCGGGCGGTGAATCAGCCCCAGCATTTT.

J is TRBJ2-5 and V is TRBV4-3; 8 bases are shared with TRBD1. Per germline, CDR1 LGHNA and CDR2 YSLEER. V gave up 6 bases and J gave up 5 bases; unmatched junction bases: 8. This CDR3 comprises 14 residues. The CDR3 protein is CASSPADRVETQYF. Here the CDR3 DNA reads TGCGCCAGCAGTCCAGCGGACAGGGTGGAGACCCAGTACTTC.

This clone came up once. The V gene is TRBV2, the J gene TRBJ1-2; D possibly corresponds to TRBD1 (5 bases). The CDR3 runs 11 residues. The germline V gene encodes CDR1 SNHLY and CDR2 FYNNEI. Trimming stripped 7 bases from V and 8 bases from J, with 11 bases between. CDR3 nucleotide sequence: TGTGCCAGCATTGTCCAGGGCGGCTACACCTTC. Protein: CASIVQGGYTF. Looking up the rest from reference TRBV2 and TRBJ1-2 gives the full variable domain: EPEVTQTPSHQVTQMGQEVILRCVPISNHLYFYWYRQILGQKVEFLVSFYNNEISEKSEIFDDQFSVERPDGSNFTLKIRSTKLEDSAMYFCASIVQGGYTFGSGTRLTVV.

The CDR3 DNA sequence: TGTGCCAGCTCACCGACGACAGGGGATGAAAAACTGTTTTTT. Protein sequence: CASSPTTGDEKLFF. The chain links TRBV18 to TRBJ1-4; 8 bases agree with TRBD1. J was trimmed by 6 bases and V by 3 bases; bases with no gene match: 3. From germline, CDR1 is KGHSH and CDR2 LQKENI. The CDR3 spans 14 residues.

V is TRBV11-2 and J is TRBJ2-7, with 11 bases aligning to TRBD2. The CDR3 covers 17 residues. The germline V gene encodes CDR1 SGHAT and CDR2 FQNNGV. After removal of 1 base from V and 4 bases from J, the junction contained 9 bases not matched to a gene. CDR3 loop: CASSLVLGLAGGYEQYF. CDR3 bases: TGTGCCAGCAGCTTAGTGTTGGGTCTAGCGGGAGGATACGAGCAGTACTTC.

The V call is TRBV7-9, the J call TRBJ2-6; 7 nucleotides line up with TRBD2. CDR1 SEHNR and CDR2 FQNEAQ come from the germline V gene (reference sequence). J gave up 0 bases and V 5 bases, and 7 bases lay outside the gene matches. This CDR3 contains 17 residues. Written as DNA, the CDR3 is TGTGCCAGCAGCAGAAGGGGAGGGGTCTCTGGGGCCAACGTCCTGACTTTC. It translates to CASSRRGGVSGANVLTF. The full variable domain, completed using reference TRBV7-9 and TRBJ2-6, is DTGVSQNPRHKITKRGQNVTFRCDPISEHNRLYWYRQTLGQGPEFLTYFQNEAQLEKSRLLSDRFSAERPKGSFSTLEIQRTEQGDSAMYLCASSRRGGVSGANVLTFGAGSRLTVL.

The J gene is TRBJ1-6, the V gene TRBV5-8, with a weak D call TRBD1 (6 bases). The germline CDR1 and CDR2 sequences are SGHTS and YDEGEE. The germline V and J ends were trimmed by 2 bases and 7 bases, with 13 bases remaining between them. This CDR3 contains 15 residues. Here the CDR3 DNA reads TGTGCCAGCAGCTTCGTGGACAGTTTCAATTCACCCCTCCACTTT. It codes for CASSFVDSFNSPLHF. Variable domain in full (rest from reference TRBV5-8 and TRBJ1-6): EAGVTQSPTHLIKTRGQQATLRCSPISGHTSVYWYQQALGLGLQFLLWYDEGEERNRGNFPPRFSGRQFPNYSSELNVNALELEDSALYLCASSFVDSFNSPLHFGNGTRLTVT.

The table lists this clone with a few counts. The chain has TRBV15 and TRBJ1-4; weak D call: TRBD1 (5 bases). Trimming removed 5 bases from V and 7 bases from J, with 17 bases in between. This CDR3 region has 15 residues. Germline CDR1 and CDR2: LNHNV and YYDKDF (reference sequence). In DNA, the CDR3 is TGTGCCACCAGCCGCAAACAGGAGCTTATTGAAAAACTGTTTTTT. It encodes CATSRKQELIEKLFF.